Below are 12 T cell receptor beta chains sequenced from a single sample in a study of cytomegalovirus exposure and HLA in healthy donors. The PCR was carried out with 60 Vbeta primers and 13 Jbeta primers. Produced via immunoSEQ multiplex PCR; TCRdb's table is partial and in-frame only. The sample shows roughly 120,000 clones, under 80% of them seen only once. Sequenced sample: PBMCs. The receptors were sampled from a woman between 40 and 50 years old in good health and CMV-seropositive.

The chain carries TRBV5-1 and TRBJ2-1; 9 bases fit TRBD2. CDR3 size: 18 residues. Germline V gene lookup returns CDR1 SGHRS and CDR2 YFSETQ. Trimming removed 0 bases from V and 0 bases from J; junction bases left unmatched: 7. CDR3 amino acids: CASSLVAGALSSYNEQFF. CDR3 bases: TGCGCCAGCAGCTTGGTAGCGGGGGCCCTATCCTCCTACAATGAGCAGTTCTTC.

A single count supports this clone. J is TRBJ2-5 and V is TRBV5-1; D is ambiguous. Germline lookup yields CDR1 SGHRS and CDR2 YFSETQ. This CDR3 comprises 14 residues. V lost 1 base to trimming and J lost 0 bases, with 7 bases between them. The CDR3 DNA reads as TGCGCCAGCAGCTTGTACCCGGACCAAGAGACCCAGTACTTC. Protein product: CASSLYPDQETQYF.

This chain joins TRBV5-4 and TRBJ2-3; TRBD2 aligns across 10 bases. Germline-derived CDR1 and CDR2 are SGHNT and YYREEE (reference sequence). The CDR3 runs to 18 residues. With V trimmed by 4 bases and J by 0 bases, 11 bases remained unmatched. The CDR3 DNA reads as TGTGCCAGCAGCCAAGGGACTAGCGCACCATCTAGCACAGATACGCAGTATTTT. Translated, it gives CASSQGTSAPSSTDTQYF.

V and J are TRBV11-2 and TRBJ2-2, with 10 bases identical to TRBD2. CDR1 and CDR2 (germline): SGHAT, FQNNGV. V shed 5 bases, J shed 0 bases, and the junction held 6 bases outside the gene matches. The CDR3 contains 17 residues. CDR3 DNA sequence: TGTGCCAGCAGCCCCCGGACTAGCGGTACGAACACCGGGGAGCTGTTTTTT. Translating gives CASSPRTSGTNTGELFF.

In its sample, this clone was seen a few times. V usage is TRBV7-2 and J usage is TRBJ2-2, with D possibly matching TRBD1 (5 bases). Trimming shortened V by 5 bases and J by 5 bases, and 18 bases separated the two germline ends. The germline V gene has CDR1 SGHTA and CDR2 FQGNSA. The CDR3 has 16 amino acids. CDR3: CASSETVRRTTGELFF. The CDR3 nucleotides read TGTGCCAGCAGCGAGACAGTCAGACGAACGACCGGGGAGCTGTTTTTT. Full variable domain (outside the CDR3, taken from reference TRBV7-2 and TRBJ2-2): GAGVSQSPSNKVTEKGKDVELRCDPISGHTALYWYRQSLGQGLEFLIYFQGNSAPDKSGLPSDRFSAERTGGSVSTLTIQRTQQEDSAVYLCASSETVRRTTGELFFGEGSRLTVL.

The V call is TRBV4-3, the J call TRBJ2-7; 8 positions match TRBD1. The CDR3 has 17 residues. V shed 0 bases, J shed 1 base, and the junction held 8 bases outside the gene matches. CDR1 LGHNA and CDR2 YSLEER come from the germline V gene. CDR3 nucleotide sequence: TGCGCCAGCAGCCAAGATCCCGGACAGGGCGCATCCTACGAGCAGTACTTC. Translating it yields CASSQDPGQGASYEQYF.

The chain joins TRBV7-6 to TRBJ1-1; D is possibly TRBD1 (5 bases). The CDR3 extends over 13 amino acids. V was cut by 1 base and J by 7 bases, with 10 bases left in between. Looked up from germline, CDR1 is SGHVS and CDR2 is FNYEAQ. The DNA of the CDR3 is TGTGCCAGCAGCTTAGGCCGGGGGGTTGAAGCTTTCTTT. Protein product: CASSLGRGVEAFF.

V gene TRBV7-6 combines with J gene TRBJ2-1; 11 bases are shared with TRBD2. The J segment lost 2 bases and the V segment lost 2 bases, leaving 2 bases of the junction unmatched. The CDR3 spans 16 residues. Per the germline V gene, CDR1 is SGHVS and CDR2 is FNYEAQ. The CDR3 protein is CASSLLAGGTYNEQFF. CDR3 sequence (DNA): TGTGCCAGCAGCTTACTAGCGGGAGGCACCTACAATGAGCAGTTCTTC.

The gene calls are TRBV4-2 and TRBJ2-5; the D gene is possibly TRBD1 (6 bases). Germline CDR1 reads LGHNA; CDR2 reads YNFKEQ. V gave up 0 bases and J gave up 7 bases, with 15 bases separating them. The CDR3 has 15 amino acids. The CDR3 is CASSQDPGVRGTQYF. In nucleotides, the CDR3 is TGTGCCAGCAGCCAAGACCCCGGGGTCAGGGGGACCCAGTACTTC.

V and J are TRBV30 and TRBJ1-1; tentatively, D is TRBD1 (6 bases). The V and J ends lost 1 base and 4 bases respectively, with 7 bases between them. Per the germline V gene, CDR1 is GTSNPN and CDR2 is SVGIG (reference sequence). The CDR3 has 12 amino acids. The CDR3 DNA sequence: TGTGCCTGGAGTGGAGGGGGCACTGAAGCTTTCTTT. As protein: CAWSGGGTEAFF.

This clone was detected only a few times. The chain uses TRBV11-2 and TRBJ2-7; the D gene is possibly TRBD1 (6 bases). There are 15 residues in the CDR3. CDR1 is SGHAT and CDR2 is FQNNGV in the germline V gene. Trimming pared 3 bases from V and 1 base from J, leaving 13 bases between. Here the CDR3 reads CASSFGQRTSYEQYF. Written as DNA, the CDR3 is TGTGCCAGCAGCTTCGGACAGCGAACTTCCTACGAGCAGTACTTC.

V gene TRBV5-1 combines with J gene TRBJ2-3; 9 bases align to TRBD2. Germline V gene lookup returns CDR1 SGHRS and CDR2 YFSETQ. The CDR3 has 14 residues. V lost 5 bases to trimming and J lost 4 bases; unmatched junction nucleotides: 5. CDR3 region: CASSSGLAADTQYF. DNA of the CDR3: TGCGCCAGCAGTTCGGGACTAGCAGCAGATACGCAGTATTTT.